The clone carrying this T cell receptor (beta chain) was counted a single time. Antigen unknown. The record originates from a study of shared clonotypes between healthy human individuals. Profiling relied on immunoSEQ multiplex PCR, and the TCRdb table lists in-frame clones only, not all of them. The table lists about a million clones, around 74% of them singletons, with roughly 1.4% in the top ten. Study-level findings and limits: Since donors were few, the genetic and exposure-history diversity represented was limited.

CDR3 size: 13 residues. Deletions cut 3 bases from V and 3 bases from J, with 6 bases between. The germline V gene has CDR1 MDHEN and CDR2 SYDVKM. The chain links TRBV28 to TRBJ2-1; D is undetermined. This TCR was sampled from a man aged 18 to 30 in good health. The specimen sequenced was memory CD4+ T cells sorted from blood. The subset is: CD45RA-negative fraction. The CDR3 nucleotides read TGTGCCAGCAGTTTTGTCAGCTACAATGAGCAGTTCTTC. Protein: CASSFVSYNEQFF.